These T cell receptor beta chains were read from a single sample in a study of blood T cell repertoires in COVID-19. Generated by immunoSEQ multiplex PCR, the TCRdb table keeps only in-frame clones and is missing some. Found here are tens of thousands of clones, approximately 93% of them singletons; the top ten hold more than 4%. Specimen: peripheral blood. These receptor sequences come from a human donor in a cohort sampled during active COVID-19. Both conserved end residues are part of each CDR3. The D gene is left open where the match is weak.

j_call v_call d_call cdr3_aa cdr3_nt
TRBJ2-7 TRBV5-1 - CASSLTGLPYEQYF TGCGCCAGCAGCTTGACAGGGCTTCCCTACGAGCAGTACTTC
TRBJ1-1 TRBV6-5 TRBD1 CASSIWTGASTEAFF TGTGCCAGCAGTATATGGACAGGGGCAAGCACTGAAGCTTTCTTT
TRBJ2-5 TRBV5-4 TRBD2 CASSPRTSIETQYF TGTGCCAGCAGCCCTAGGACTAGCATAGAGACCCAGTACTTC
TRBJ2-1 TRBV2 TRBD1 CASMTGVNEQFF TGTGCCAGCATGACAGGGGTCAATGAGCAGTTCTTC
TRBJ1-4 TRBV5-1 - CASSFGDRNEKLFF TGCGCCAGCAGCTTCGGGGATAGGAATGAAAAACTGTTTTTT
TRBJ1-3 TRBV5-1 TRBD1 CASSLAGGTGGSGNTIYF TGCGCCAGCAGCTTGGCTGGTGGGACAGGGGGCTCTGGAAACACCATATATTTT
TRBJ2-1 TRBV18 - CASSPHTAYNEQFF TGTGCCAGCTCACCACACACAGCCTACAATGAGCAGTTCTTC
TRBJ2-5 TRBV3-1/TRBV3-2 - CASRPNGETQYF TGTGCCAGCAGACCCAACGGGGAGACCCAGTACTTC
TRBJ1-2 TRBV6-5 - CASSRSRFNYGYTF TGTGCCAGCAGTCGAAGTCGGTTTAACTATGGCTACACCTTC
TRBJ1-1 TRBV20-1 - CSVSGDRGAFF TGCAGTGTCAGCGGGGATCGGGGAGCTTTCTTT
TRBJ2-3 TRBV5-6 - CASSLGPTGSDTQYF TGTGCCAGCAGCTTGGGGCCGACTGGATCAGATACGCAGTATTTT
TRBJ2-1 TRBV5-5 - CASSLTDNEQFF TGTGCCAGCAGCTTGACAGACAATGAGCAGTTCTTC